This TCR beta chain emerged from a study of cytomegalovirus exposure and HLA in healthy donors (dated by TCRdb to 2017 to 2019). About the investigation overall: An earlier analysis of some 550 of the donors reported about 250 Gb of sequence data and 100 million to 130 million unique TCR beta sequences from 190 million or so T cells. The genetic ancestry cluster associated with self-reported Caucasian donors included 80% to 90% of the roughly 390 genotyped donors. Donor age, sex, ethnicity and CMV serostatus were compiled together with the repertoire data. The study used immunosequencing to profile the T cell repertoires of 670 or so subjects and linked those repertoires to cytomegalovirus serostatus. Genome-wide SNP genotypes for about 55% of the 666 donors were used in a later genetic analysis, which treated that subset as a discovery cohort. Around 320 gigabases of sequencing data and approximately 85 million unique TCR sequences were included in an early release covering several hundred HLA-typed donors. Besides the first cohort of around 670 subjects, a separate validation cohort made up of over 95 different subjects was used. In an earlier analysis of over 550 of the donors, high-throughput TCR beta sequencing was used to judge whether each TCR beta V gene segment behaved as functional or pseudogenic. The study aimed to test whether cataloging public T cell receptors could reveal signatures of past pathogen exposure. Because of strong linkage in the cohort, four or five DR-DQ haplotypes were treated as single units for association and clustering. The study combined high-throughput TCR immunosequencing, statistical association of individual TCRs with disease status, and machine learning to predict cytomegalovirus infection status. All discovery cohort repertoires had been generated on a single sequencing platform. On average, 235,054 unique TCR beta nucleotide sequences were sequenced per donor among a few hundred genotyped donors of the cohort, with 15% to 20% of those sequences being non-productive. The later analysis used no new phenotypic data to find candidate immune exposures, relying instead on TCR beta sequences and their occurrence across donors. A later analysis re-examined previously published TCR beta repertoires from about 670 donors and added high-resolution HLA genotyping to investigate patterns of TCR occurrence. Both class I and class II loci were covered by HLA typing, at four-digit resolution. The number of typed donors differed by locus: about 629-630 for A, B, C, DRB1 and DQB1; 500 to 550 for DQA1; some 590 for DPA1; and some 450 for DPB1.

Beyond this particular receptor, the publication reports: A further reported finding was that TCR beta sequences accurately predicted the HLA-A and HLA-B alleles for most subjects in the first cohort. A total of 164 TCR beta chains were listed by the study as associated with cytomegalovirus. Some IMGT-functional V segments, including TRBV6-2 and TRBV6-3, could not be told apart with the 87-base-pair reads, so those segments were excluded. In a later genetic analysis, a missense DCLRE1C variant was associated with V-gene and J-gene trimming of TCR beta chains, and the association was replicated in an independent cohort. In a later analysis, most CMV-associated TCR beta chains were found to appear HLA-restricted, with HLA associations seemingly driven largely by CMV exposure. Broadly in line with IMGT annotations, most TCR beta V segments showed up in productive rearrangements about 87% or about 30% of the time in an earlier analysis of several hundred of the donors. Sequencing depth was assumed to be roughly uniform across donors in the presence/absence analyses, though that assumption may not hold. Because counts were too low, 15 to 20 rarely observed V segments, including chromosome 9 orphons, were excluded from the earlier analysis of 587 of the donors. Compared with equally common non-associated chains, HLA-associated TCR beta chains in a later analysis were more clonally expanded and had lower generation probabilities. According to a later analysis, parvovirus B19, influenza, CMV and Epstein-Barr virus appeared linked to several top co-occurrence clusters. Because HLA typing was unavailable for some donors at each locus, only the typed subset was used in association tests. In vitro tests confirmed that three of the cytomegalovirus-associated TCR beta chains recognize cytomegalovirus antigens. A later analysis associated 16,951 TCR beta sequences with specific HLA alleles at a false discovery rate of 0.05. It was suggested by the authors that the approach could potentially be generalized to other disease states and immunological phenotypes. Most TCR sequences were observed very rarely across donors, whereas some public TCRs were present in many individuals. The classifier was reported to diagnose cytomegalovirus status with high specificity and sensitivity in both the original and validation cohorts. When HLA alleles, especially DR and DQ, strongly co-occurred, attributing TCR associations to individual alleles was difficult. For the cohort, immune exposure information was limited to CMV serostatus. In a later analysis, the rate of TCR association differed among HLA loci, with DRB1 alleles having the most associated TCRs and HLA-C alleles having the fewest. Compared with the roughly 720-donor mean, donors in an Asian-associated ancestry cluster had fewer N-insertions in productive TCRs, according to a later genetic analysis. This cohort had only TCR beta chains sequenced, and the lack of alpha or paired-chain data limited which features could be detected. A cluster of highly shared sequence variants was judged likely to be a technical artifact of the sequencing pipeline. Correlated functional status among segregating V segments might be attributable to linkage disequilibrium, but an unknown experimental factor could not be ruled out.

Comments on this clone: Its antigen target is currently unknown. Per-nucleotide qualities are absent, and no much larger clonotype sits a single base away.

Trimming takes 4 bases off V and 6 bases off J; junction bases not matched to a gene: 12. The CDR3 spans 15 residues, from the cysteine through the phenylalanine. The retained sequence is limited to the CDR3, 45 bases, with the frame set at the first base. Taken from the germline V gene, the CDR1 and CDR2 loops are SGHDT and YYEEEE. The library was produced with the immunoSEQ multiplex PCR assay. For the multiplex PCR, a mixture combining 60 forward primers for TCR Vbeta segments and 13 reverse primers for TCR Jbeta segments was used. The CDR3 region of rearranged TCR beta genes was amplified from genomic DNA with a multiplex PCR assay. Amplified TCR beta libraries were sequenced as 87-base-pair reads on the Illumina HiSeq System. The study's own analysis went as follows. In a later analysis, tens of millions of unique TCR beta chains were counted across the roughly 670 repertoires, and around 10 million of these chains were shared by at least two donors. Raw reads were error-corrected and collapsed into unique sequences by a nearest-neighbor algorithm in which closely related sequences were merged to remove PCR and sequencing errors. V, D and J gene segments were assigned by aligning CDR3 sequences to IMGT reference sequences. For a sequence to be retained, a match of at least six nucleotides was required to both a V gene segment and a J gene segment. Rearrangements were called productive when the CDR3 lacked stop codons and stayed in frame with V and J; all others were non-productive. Following IMGT convention, CDR3 was defined as the stretch from the second conserved V-encoded cysteine to the conserved J-encoded phenylalanine. The earlier analysis of around 640 of the donors excluded sequences that lacked an unambiguous match to a single V gene segment. In an earlier analysis of 587 of the donors, V segments were called functional above 56.7% productive rearrangements and were called segregating when the between-donor standard deviation exceeded 5%. A statistical classification framework was built to diagnose cytomegalovirus status from the catalog of TCR beta chain sequences. V and J gene assignment, in a later analysis, came from comparing TCR nucleotide sequences with IMGT/GENE-DB human TR gene sequences. Using the TCRdist pipeline, a later analysis assigned CDR3 sequences along with most-parsimonious VDJ recombination scenarios. In a later analysis, each TCR beta chain was defined by its CDR3 amino acid sequence together with its V-gene family, and reads without a unique V-gene family were excluded. As a way to deal with suspected cross-contamination and a sequencing artifact, a later analysis dropped approximately 570 nucleotide sequences that were highly shared and had low generation probability. A later analysis calculated a clonal expansion index for each public chain from normalized within-repertoire ranks of inferred template counts. Generation probabilities in a later analysis came from a VDJ recombination model fitted to out-of-frame rearrangements, and those results were checked against IGoR. A later analysis scored TCR-TCR, TCR-HLA and TCR-CMV co-occurrence with hypergeometric tests, applying a repertoire-size bias correction to TCR pairs. False discovery rates were estimated in a later analysis by permuting HLA or CMV assignments 20 times. In a later analysis, co-occurring TCRs were grouped with DBSCAN, and TCRdist sequence similarity was added when clustering was performed within HLA-allele-positive subsets. Co-occurrence clustering excluded repertoires with fewer than 30,000 or more than 120,000 public chains, plus five with anomalous nucleotide sharing. TCRdb limited this immuneACCESS table to in-frame rearrangements with V and J called. A share of clones is missing; checked studies link under half to unresolved V genes, and the rest is unexplained. V and J calls and clone size follow that table, whereas D and trimming were derived from the DNA. The sample data list tens of thousands of clones, and just under 75% of these were observed just once. Jointly, the top ten make up 6.8% of the sample.

The cohort was made up of 666 healthy bone marrow donors. At the time of sampling, every cohort member was nominally healthy, though immune exposures that went unrecorded were likely present. The donor was CMV seropositive and was included in the group of 270 or so seropositive cohort members. A peripheral blood sample was collected from each donor, and TCR beta sequencing was performed on peripheral blood mononuclear cells. The Qiagen DNeasy Blood Extraction Kit was used to extract genomic DNA from the blood cell samples. Specimen: PBMCs. This sequence originates from a man between 25 and 39 years old in good health and CMV-seropositive. The receptor chain draws on TRBV5-6 and TRBJ2-5, with 7 middle bases fitting TRBD2. The bases read TGTGCCAGCAGCATGCCGGCTAGCGGCTTTCAGACCCAGTACTTC. This encodes CASSMPASGFQTQYF.